This T cell receptor beta chain stems from a study of CD8 T cells in ankylosing spondylitis. Whole-study results and caveats: Blood from ankylosing spondylitis patients appeared to carry a characteristic roughly 8-variant TCR beta motif.

TCRdb reanalysed the 5' RACE reads using MiXCR and keeps one entry per CDR3 protein. The sample records about 440,000 distinct CDR3 sequences, approximately 17% being singletons. The CDR3 is 17 residues long. The J segment lost 1 base and the V segment lost 0 bases, leaving 11 bases of the junction unmatched. Germline V gives CDR1 DFQATT, CDR2 SNEGSKA (reference sequence). Turning to this clonotype: Its antigen is still unknown.

This rearrangement joins TRBV20-1 to TRBJ1-1; 7 bases line up with TRBD1. This receptor was obtained from a male donor with ankylosing spondylitis. The sequenced material came from blood, either unsorted or a sorted T cell fraction (not recorded which). CDR3 sequence (DNA): TGCAGTGCTAGAGATTCTAGCCTGACAGGGTCGAACACTGAAGCTTTCTTT. As protein: CSARDSSLTGSNTEAFF.